The 5 T cell receptor beta chains below all came from one sample that was sequenced in a study of blood T cell repertoires in COVID-19. Profiled with immunoSEQ multiplex PCR; TCRdb holds only in-frame clones, not every one. The sample carries hundreds of thousands of clones, 90% recorded once. Sequenced sample: PBMCs or T cells enriched from blood (not recorded which). The source of these receptors is a man aged 55 to 70 who had recovered from COVID-19.

The chain couples TRBV4-1 to TRBJ1-1; no definite D call. V gave up 4 bases and J gave up 0 bases, with 9 bases separating them. This CDR3 has 14 residues. Germline CDR1 MGHRA, CDR2 YSYEKL. The CDR3 nucleotides read TGCGCCAGCAGCCCTAGGAGCATGAACACTGAAGCTTTCTTT. The encoded protein is CASSPRSMNTEAFF.

The CDR3 nucleotides read TGTGCCAGCAGCCAATTGCGGGTTACTGAAGCTTTCTTT. It translates to CASSQLRVTEAFF. The chain is built from TRBV14 and TRBJ1-1; D remains ambiguous. The germline CDR1 and CDR2 sequences are SGHDN and FVKESK. The CDR3 sequence is 13 residues long. V lost 2 bases and J lost 5, with 9 bases in between.

The chain has TRBV11-2 and TRBJ1-2; possibly TRBD1 for D (6 bases). Germline lookup yields CDR1 SGHAT and CDR2 FQNNGV. Trimming took 0 bases from V and 2 from J, leaving 10 bases between them. The CDR3 consists of 15 residues. The CDR3 DNA sequence: TGTGCCAGCAGCTTAGAGTATGGACAGAACTATGGCTACACCTTC. Encoded protein: CASSLEYGQNYGYTF.

The chain employs TRBV19 and TRBJ1-2; the D gene is possibly TRBD1 (6 bases). This CDR3 has 15 amino acids. The ends were cut back, 6 bases at V and 4 bases at J, with 18 bases in the middle. Looked up from germline, CDR1 is LNHDA and CDR2 is SQIVND (reference sequence). The CDR3 protein is CASRRLGARTYGYTF. As DNA, the CDR3 is TGTGCCAGTAGGAGACTGGGGGCCCGTACCTATGGCTACACCTTC.

The rearrangement joins TRBV18 to TRBJ2-5, with 8 bases fitting TRBD1. The CDR3 totals 17 residues. With 1 base clipped from V and 5 bases from J, the junction kept 12 bases outside the gene matches. Germline V gene data show CDR1 as KGHSH and CDR2 as LQKENI. CDR3 residues: CASSPRGSQGAQETQYF. The CDR3 nucleotides are TGTGCCAGCTCACCACGGGGCTCCCAGGGGGCGCAGGAGACCCAGTACTTC.